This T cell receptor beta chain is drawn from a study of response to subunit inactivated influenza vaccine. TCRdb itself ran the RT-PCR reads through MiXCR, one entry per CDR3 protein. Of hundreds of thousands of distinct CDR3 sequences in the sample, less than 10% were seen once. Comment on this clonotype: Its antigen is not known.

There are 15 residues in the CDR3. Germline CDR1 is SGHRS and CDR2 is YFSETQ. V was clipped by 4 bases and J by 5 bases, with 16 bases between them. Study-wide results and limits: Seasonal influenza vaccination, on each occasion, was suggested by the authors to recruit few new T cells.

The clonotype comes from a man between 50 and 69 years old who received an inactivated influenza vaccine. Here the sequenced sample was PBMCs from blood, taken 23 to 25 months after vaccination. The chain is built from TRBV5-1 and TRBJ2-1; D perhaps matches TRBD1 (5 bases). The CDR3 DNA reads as TGCGCCAGCAGCGACAGAGTTCTCCGAAACAATGAGCAGTTCTTC. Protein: CASSDRVLRNNEQFF.